This is a list of T cell receptor beta chains from one sample in a study of shared clonotypes between healthy human individuals. Here immunoSEQ multiplex PCR was the method, and the copy in TCRdb shows in-frame clones only, minus some. The sample consists of hundreds of thousands of clones, around 96% of them appearing once. The sequencing input was naive CD8+ T cells sorted from blood. The source of these receptors is a woman under 40 in good health. CDR3s leave out the opening cysteine and the closing phenylalanine or tryptophan.

8	TRBV28	TRBJ2-1	ASSRSEQF
13	TRBV27	TRBJ1-6	ASSSSGLINSPLH
11	TRBV11-2	TRBJ2-1	ASSSQGYNEQF
14	TRBV13	TRBJ2-7	ASSLGLGQGNHEQY
14	TRBV11-3	TRBJ2-2	ASSLGMGIDTGELF
10	TRBV7-9	TRBJ2-7	ASSHQSYEQY
13	TRBV11-2	TRBJ1-2	ASSLETMLNYGYT
11	TRBV28	TRBJ1-4	ASSFYGGEKLF
12	TRBV28	TRBJ1-1	ASSLAGENTEAF
12	TRBV15	TRBJ1-2	ATSRGDAGFGYT
12	TRBV7-9	TRBJ2-7	ASSWGLALYEQY
13	TRBV21-1	TRBJ1-5	ASSNYGQDNQPQH
14	TRBV6-6	TRBJ2-7	ASSTVGQGASYEQY
14	TRBV5-6	TRBJ2-1	ASIFLEREGYNEQF
14	TRBV7-8	TRBJ2-1	ASSSPTDRGSDEQF
13	TRBV9	TRBJ2-7	ASSVAGGSSYEQY
12	TRBV7-9	TRBJ2-1	ASSPRLAGMVQF
12	TRBV18	TRBJ1-1	ASSPTDPNTEAF
10	TRBV29-1	TRBJ2-1	SVERSYNEQF
13	TRBV4-1	TRBJ2-1	ASSQTSGRAYEQF
9	TRBV11-2	TRBJ2-7	ASSLMAEQY
13	TRBV5-1	TRBJ1-4	ASSPRGATNEKLF
11	TRBV27	TRBJ1-1	ASSFLVGHEAF
12	TRBV6-5	TRBJ2-7	ASSYTGTVYEQY
13	TRBV6-5	TRBJ2-2	ASSPPGEGTGELF
13	TRBV9	TRBJ2-7	ASSAGPTDPHEQY
10	TRBV7-9	TRBJ1-1	ASSPGQTGAF
11	TRBV9	TRBJ1-1	ASSVGGTTEAF
12	TRBV27	TRBJ2-1	ASRSGLLYNEQF
13	TRBV2	TRBJ2-3	ASSEGPSGTDTQY
13	TRBV7-2	TRBJ2-1	ASSLHRDGYNEQF
12	TRBV30	TRBJ1-4	AWSTGTGYEKLF
15	TRBV4-1	TRBJ1-2	ASSQDLPGPEEDGYT
12	TRBV6-5	TRBJ2-2	ASSGRDELGELF
13	TRBV11-2	TRBJ1-2	ASSHSTGLNYGYT
15	TRBV5-8	TRBJ1-5	ASSLVAPGLNNQPQH
16	TRBV27	TRBJ2-7	ASRGTRTRASGSYEQY
15	TRBV11-3	TRBJ2-1	ASSPMGLAGGPDEQF
9	TRBV5-1	TRBJ1-1	ASSLNREAF
12	TRBV27	TRBJ2-7	ASRPGVAVYEQY
9	TRBV7-9	TRBJ2-1	ASSFGSEQF
7	TRBV29-1	TRBJ2-1	SAPGVQF
12	TRBV6-6	TRBJ2-4	ASSPDRFLEIQY
14	TRBV28	TRBJ2-7	ASSLSSAGGGYEQY
12	TRBV29-1	TRBJ2-2	SVRTGKNTGELF